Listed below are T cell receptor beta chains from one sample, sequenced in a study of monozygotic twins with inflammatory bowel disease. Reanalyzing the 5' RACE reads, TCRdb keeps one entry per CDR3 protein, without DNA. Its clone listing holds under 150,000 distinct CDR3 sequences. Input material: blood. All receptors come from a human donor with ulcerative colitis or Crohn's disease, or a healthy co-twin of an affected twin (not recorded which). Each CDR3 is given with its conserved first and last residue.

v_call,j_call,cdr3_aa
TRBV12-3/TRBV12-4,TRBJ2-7,CASSLDSGYEQYF
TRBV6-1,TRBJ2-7,CASSDYGGSYEQYF
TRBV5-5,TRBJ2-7,CASETGSYEQYF
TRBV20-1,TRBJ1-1,CSARLGQGITEAFF
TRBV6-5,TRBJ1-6,CASSSRQNPRRSPLHF
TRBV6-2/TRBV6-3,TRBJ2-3,CASTAGEADTQYF
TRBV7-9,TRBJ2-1,CASSPTGRDNEQFF
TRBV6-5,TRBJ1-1,CASSTPGWQGLTEAFF
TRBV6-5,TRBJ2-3,CASSYGGQGTDTQYF
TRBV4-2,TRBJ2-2,CASSQDLSGGLTGELFF
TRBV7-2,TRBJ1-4,CASSLGDRYNEKLFF
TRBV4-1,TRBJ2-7,CASSPIRDRTYEQYF
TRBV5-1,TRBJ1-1,CASRVAGTGYTEAFF
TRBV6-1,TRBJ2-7,CASSDPGTSGGYEQYF
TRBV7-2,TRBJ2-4,CASSADGAVRNIQYF
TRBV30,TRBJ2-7,CAWSGTVADEQYF
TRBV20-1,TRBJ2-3,CSARVRSGLAGVLSDTQYF
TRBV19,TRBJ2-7,CASSLRDSYEQYF
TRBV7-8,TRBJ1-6,CASSLERGTGLSPLHF
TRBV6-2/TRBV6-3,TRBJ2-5,CASSPRRDRFRETQYF
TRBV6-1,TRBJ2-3,CASSTYRTSGGDTQYF
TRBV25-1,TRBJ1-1,CASSEWGQGYTEAFF
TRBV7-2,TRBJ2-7,CASSLQDRGPYF
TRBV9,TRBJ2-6,CASSVAKGSGANVLTF
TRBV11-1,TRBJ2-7,CASSPIGIHTYEQYF
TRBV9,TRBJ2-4,CASSVAGIGDIQYF
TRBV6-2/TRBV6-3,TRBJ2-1,CASSYPPQGHEQFF
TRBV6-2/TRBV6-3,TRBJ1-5,CASSPFRSVGQPQHF
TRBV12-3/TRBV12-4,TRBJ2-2,CASSSAGGPGTGELFF
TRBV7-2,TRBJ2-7,CASSPTGVGPAFGEQYF
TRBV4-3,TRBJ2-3,CASSQVKSSGVPDTQYF
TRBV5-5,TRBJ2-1,CASSLVAGRGEQFF
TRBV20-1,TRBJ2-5,CSANWDLGETQYF
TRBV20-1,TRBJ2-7,CSAVDRAKGGEQYF
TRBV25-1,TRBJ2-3,CASSAQTGTDTQYF
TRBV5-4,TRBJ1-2,CASSLIVQGQRGYTF
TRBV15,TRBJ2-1,CATSVGLPAGNEQFF
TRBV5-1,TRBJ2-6,CASSLDRTGANVLTF
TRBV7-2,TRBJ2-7,CASSSQRGEYEQYF
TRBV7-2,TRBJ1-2,CASSLWTDSYGYTF
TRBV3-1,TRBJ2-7,CASAYGVGAYEQYF
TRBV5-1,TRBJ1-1,CASSLTGGDTEAFF
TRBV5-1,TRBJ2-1,CASSLRRLGTKSSYNEQFF
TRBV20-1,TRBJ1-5,CSASTGDQPQHF
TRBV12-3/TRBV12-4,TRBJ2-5,CASSLGGGPRGRRETQYF
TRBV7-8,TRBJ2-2,CASSLVGAGFQAGELFF
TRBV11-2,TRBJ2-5,CASSLGAQIRETQYF